The rows below give T cell receptor beta chains drawn from one sample of a study of neoadjuvant nivolumab and ipilimumab in lung cancer. Method: immunoSEQ multiplex PCR; TCRdb's copy keeps in-frame clones and lacks some. The sample contains about 38,000 clones, approximately 92% of which appear only once. Sequenced material: peripheral blood, taken before neoadjuvant nivolumab, alone or with ipilimumab. Receptors originate from an adult with non-small cell lung cancer. Both conserved end residues are part of each CDR3. The D gene is left open where the match is weak. Expanded clones are given a class, and other clones once, few, many or no size at all.

d_call: TRBD1
clone_size: NA
j_call: TRBJ2-7
v_call: TRBV7-9
cdr3_aa: CASSSAGTASNQVF
cdr3_nt: TGTGCCAGCAGCTCGGCCGGGACAGCCTCTAACCAGGTATTC

d_call: NA
clone_size: NA
j_call: TRBJ2-1
v_call: TRBV6-4
cdr3_aa: CASSEAENEQFF
cdr3_nt: TGTGCCAGCAGTGAAGCGGAGAATGAGCAGTTCTTC

d_call: NA
clone_size: NA
j_call: TRBJ1-4
v_call: TRBV5-1
cdr3_aa: CASSLNNEKLFF
cdr3_nt: TGCGCCAGCAGCTTAAATAATGAAAAACTGTTTTTT

d_call: TRBD2
clone_size: NA
j_call: TRBJ2-7
v_call: TRBV7-2
cdr3_aa: CASTPPGLAPYYEQYF
cdr3_nt: TGTGCCAGCACCCCTCCGGGACTAGCGCCCTACTACGAGCAGTACTTC

d_call: TRBD2
clone_size: NA
j_call: TRBJ2-7
v_call: TRBV6-1
cdr3_aa: CASSEELAGGAEQYF
cdr3_nt: TGTGCCAGCAGTGAAGAGCTAGCGGGAGGAGCCGAGCAGTACTTC

d_call: TRBD2
clone_size: NA
j_call: TRBJ2-1
v_call: TRBV30
cdr3_aa: CAWSVLGRGLAGNEQFF
cdr3_nt: TGTGCCTGGAGTGTATTGGGCCGTGGGCTAGCGGGTAATGAGCAGTTCTTC

d_call: NA
clone_size: NA
j_call: TRBJ1-2
v_call: TRBV5-4
cdr3_aa: CASSPDRSYGYTF
cdr3_nt: TGTGCCAGCAGCCCTGACAGGAGCTATGGCTACACCTTC

d_call: NA
clone_size: once
j_call: TRBJ2-7
v_call: TRBV6-1
cdr3_aa: CASSELSAGSREQYF
cdr3_nt: TGTGCCAGCAGTGAACTGAGCGCAGGGAGTAGAGAGCAGTACTTC

d_call: NA
clone_size: few
j_call: TRBJ2-4
v_call: TRBV6-6
cdr3_aa: CATKGDIQYF
cdr3_nt: TGTGCCACCAAAGGGGACATTCAGTACTTC

d_call: TRBD2
clone_size: NA
j_call: TRBJ2-1
v_call: TRBV7-9
cdr3_aa: CASSRGLADYNEQFF
cdr3_nt: TGTGCCAGCAGCCGCGGGCTAGCGGACTACAATGAGCAGTTCTTC

d_call: NA
clone_size: NA
j_call: TRBJ2-4
v_call: TRBV10-2
cdr3_aa: CASSESGGNIQYF
cdr3_nt: TGCGCCAGCAGTGAGTCCGGGGGAAACATTCAGTACTTC

d_call: TRBD1
clone_size: NA
j_call: TRBJ1-5
v_call: TRBV6-1
cdr3_aa: CASNPGQAQPQHF
cdr3_nt: TGTGCCAGCAACCCGGGACAGGCGCAGCCCCAGCATTTT

d_call: TRBD1
clone_size: NA
j_call: TRBJ2-2
v_call: TRBV9
cdr3_aa: CASSLGQVANTGELFF
cdr3_nt: TGTGCCAGCAGCTTAGGACAGGTTGCGAACACCGGGGAGCTGTTTTTT

d_call: TRBD1
clone_size: NA
j_call: TRBJ2-7
v_call: TRBV7-2
cdr3_aa: CASSLGGTGVPYEQYF
cdr3_nt: TGTGCCAGCAGTTTAGGAGGAACAGGGGTGCCCTACGAGCAGTACTTC

d_call: TRBD2
clone_size: NA
j_call: TRBJ2-5
v_call: TRBV30
cdr3_aa: CAWSVGTSGSGETQYF
cdr3_nt: TGTGCCTGGAGTGTCGGGACTAGCGGGAGTGGGGAGACCCAGTACTTC

d_call: NA
clone_size: NA
j_call: TRBJ2-5
v_call: TRBV18
cdr3_aa: CASSPIRETQYF
cdr3_nt: TGTGCCAGCTCACCAATCAGAGAGACCCAGTACTTC

d_call: NA
clone_size: NA
j_call: TRBJ1-2
v_call: TRBV7-9
cdr3_aa: CASSSLSQQANYGYTF
cdr3_nt: TGTGCCAGCAGCTCGTTGTCCCAGCAAGCTAACTATGGCTACACCTTC

d_call: NA
clone_size: once
j_call: TRBJ2-7
v_call: TRBV10-3
cdr3_aa: CASSLGNEQYF
cdr3_nt: TGTGCCAGCAGTCTGGGGAACGAGCAGTACTTC

d_call: NA
clone_size: NA
j_call: TRBJ1-2
v_call: TRBV28
cdr3_aa: CASSLVWGGYTF
cdr3_nt: TGTGCCAGCAGTTTAGTCTGGGGAGGCTACACCTTC

d_call: TRBD1
clone_size: NA
j_call: TRBJ2-7
v_call: TRBV10-3
cdr3_aa: CAISDLVGGDREYEQYF
cdr3_nt: TGTGCCATCAGTGATCTTGTAGGGGGGGACAGGGAATACGAGCAGTACTTC

d_call: NA
clone_size: NA
j_call: TRBJ1-1
v_call: TRBV7-2
cdr3_aa: CASSQTQAFEAFF
cdr3_nt: TGTGCCAGCAGCCAAACACAGGCTTTCGAAGCTTTCTTT

d_call: NA
clone_size: NA
j_call: TRBJ2-1
v_call: TRBV7-2
cdr3_aa: CASSLLFNEQFF
cdr3_nt: TGTGCCAGCAGCTTGCTCTTCAATGAGCAGTTCTTC

d_call: NA
clone_size: NA
j_call: TRBJ2-7
v_call: TRBV7-6
cdr3_aa: CASSTPDLPYEQYF
cdr3_nt: TGTGCCAGCAGCACCCCAGACCTTCCCTACGAGCAGTACTTC

d_call: NA
clone_size: NA
j_call: TRBJ2-5
v_call: TRBV9
cdr3_aa: CASSPSRGPHTKTQYF
cdr3_nt: TGTGCCAGCAGCCCCTCTAGGGGCCCGCATACAAAGACCCAGTACTTC

d_call: NA
clone_size: NA
j_call: TRBJ2-6
v_call: TRBV7-2
cdr3_aa: CASSLWLSGANVLTF
cdr3_nt: TGTGCCAGCAGCTTATGGCTCTCTGGGGCCAACGTCCTGACTTTC

d_call: NA
clone_size: NA
j_call: TRBJ2-3
v_call: TRBV7-8
cdr3_aa: CASSLGSGSTDTQYF
cdr3_nt: TGTGCCAGCAGCTTAGGGAGCGGGAGCACAGATACGCAGTATTTT

d_call: NA
clone_size: few
j_call: TRBJ2-1
v_call: TRBV7-9
cdr3_aa: CASSPSGYEQFF
cdr3_nt: TGTGCCAGCAGCCCGAGTGGGTATGAGCAGTTCTTC

d_call: NA
clone_size: NA
j_call: TRBJ2-1
v_call: TRBV19
cdr3_aa: CASSISLSYNEQFF
cdr3_nt: TGTGCCAGTAGTATCTCCCTTTCCTACAATGAGCAGTTCTTC

d_call: NA
clone_size: few
j_call: TRBJ1-5
v_call: TRBV6-4
cdr3_aa: CASSESGEGQPQHF
cdr3_nt: TGTGCCAGCAGTGAATCGGGGGAAGGACAGCCCCAGCATTTT

d_call: TRBD1
clone_size: NA
j_call: TRBJ2-7
v_call: TRBV11-2
cdr3_aa: CASSQSGTGGEQYF
cdr3_nt: TGTGCCAGCAGCCAATCCGGGACAGGGGGCGAGCAGTACTTC

d_call: TRBD1
clone_size: NA
j_call: TRBJ1-2
v_call: TRBV7-9
cdr3_aa: CASRRDSYGYTF
cdr3_nt: TGTGCCAGCAGGCGGGACAGCTATGGCTACACCTTC

d_call: NA
clone_size: NA
j_call: TRBJ2-3
v_call: TRBV6-4
cdr3_aa: CASSEYASYSTDTQYF
cdr3_nt: TGTGCCAGCAGTGAATATGCATCCTATAGCACAGATACGCAGTATTTT

d_call: NA
clone_size: NA
j_call: TRBJ2-6
v_call: TRBV29-1
cdr3_aa: CSVGGGRSGANVLTF
cdr3_nt: TGCAGCGTTGGGGGGGGGCGATCTGGGGCCAACGTCCTGACTTTC

d_call: NA
clone_size: NA
j_call: TRBJ1-3
v_call: TRBV10-1
cdr3_aa: CATSRGRSGNTIYF
cdr3_nt: TGCGCCACCTCGAGAGGCCGCTCTGGAAACACCATATATTTT

d_call: NA
clone_size: NA
j_call: TRBJ2-7
v_call: TRBV4-2
cdr3_aa: CASSQEVASTYEQYF
cdr3_nt: TGTGCCAGCAGCCAAGAGGTAGCGAGCACCTACGAGCAGTACTTC

d_call: TRBD2
clone_size: NA
j_call: TRBJ2-7
v_call: TRBV7-8
cdr3_aa: CASSLDGRAGATYEQYF
cdr3_nt: TGTGCCAGCAGCTTAGACGGTAGAGCGGGAGCGACCTACGAGCAGTACTTC

d_call: NA
clone_size: NA
j_call: TRBJ2-5
v_call: TRBV7-6
cdr3_aa: CASSLFGGHPQETQYF
cdr3_nt: TGTGCCAGCAGCTTGTTTGGGGGGCACCCACAAGAGACCCAGTACTTC

d_call: TRBD2
clone_size: NA
j_call: TRBJ2-5
v_call: TRBV7-3
cdr3_aa: CASSLTGLADGETQYF
cdr3_nt: TGTGCCAGCAGCTTAACAGGGCTAGCGGACGGGGAGACCCAGTACTTC

d_call: TRBD2
clone_size: NA
j_call: TRBJ2-3
v_call: TRBV11-2
cdr3_aa: CASSSLAGVFKDTQYF
cdr3_nt: TGTGCCAGCAGCTCGCTAGCGGGAGTCTTCAAAGATACGCAGTATTTT